The 7 T cell receptor beta chains listed next were all sequenced from one sample in a study of shared clonotypes between healthy human individuals (dated by TCRdb to about 2020). The library was made by the immunoSEQ multiplex PCR assay. TCRdb limited this immuneACCESS table to in-frame rearrangements with V and J called. A share of clones is missing; checked studies link under half to unresolved V genes, and the rest is unexplained. The sample has about 1.5 million clones on record, 95% to 99% of them singletons. The ten largest account for around 0.45% of the sample. Sequenced material: naive CD4+ T cells sorted from blood. What the cell subset or site label conveys for this sample: CD45RA+ positively selected. The receptors here all came from a man between 25 and 39 years old in good health.

This chain uses TRBV18 with TRBJ2-1; 9 bases map to TRBD2. The CDR3 contains 14 residues. Germline V lookup: CDR1 KGHSH, CDR2 LQKENI. V dropped 8 bases and J dropped 9; count of bases not matched to a gene: 11. The CDR3 region is CASQAPAGGGEQFF. CDR3 bases: TGTGCCAGCCAGGCGCCAGCGGGAGGCGGTGAGCAGTTCTTC.

This clone was observed a single time. This chain links TRBV19 with TRBJ1-5; maybe TRBD1 (5 bases). The CDR3 loop spans 16 amino acids. Germline loops: CDR1 LNHDA, CDR2 SQIVND (reference sequence). Trimming took 3 bases from V and 2 from J, leaving 14 bases between them. The CDR3 region is CASSISDTLGNQPQHF. DNA for the CDR3: TGTGCCAGTAGTATCTCGGACACGCTAGGCAATCAGCCCCAGCATTTT.

The chain recombines TRBV29-1 with TRBJ2-6; TRBD2 matches at 7 bases. This CDR3 is 15 amino acids long. V was pared by 4 bases and J by 3 bases, with 6 bases of the junction left unmatched. The germline V gene has CDR1 SQVTM and CDR2 ANQGSEA. Here the CDR3 DNA reads TGCAGCGTTGGAAATCGGGGGGATGGGGCCAACGTCCTGACTTTC. It specifies CSVGNRGDGANVLTF.

Worth noting for this clone: Distinct nucleotide sequences in the sample also encode this CDR3. CDR3 region: CASSLVSEYEQYF. CDR3 sequence (DNA): TGCGCCAGCAGCTTGGTTTCGGAATACGAGCAGTACTTC. The rearrangement joins TRBV5-1 to TRBJ2-7, with unresolved D. Germline V gene sequence: CDR1 SGHRS, CDR2 YFSETQ. Trimming pared 0 bases from V and 4 bases from J, leaving 8 bases between. CDR3 length: 13 amino acids.

V usage is TRBV9 and J usage is TRBJ2-1; TRBD1 matches at 8 bases. J was trimmed by 3 bases and V by 4 bases; bases with no gene match: 6. This CDR3 is built from 15 residues. CDR1 is SGDLS, CDR2 YYNGEE, per germline. The CDR3 is CASSPDRANYNEQFF. CDR3 coding DNA: TGTGCCAGCAGCCCGGACAGGGCGAACTACAATGAGCAGTTCTTC.

V usage is TRBV27 and J usage is TRBJ2-1; maybe TRBD2 (6 bases). Germline V gene sequence: CDR1 MNHEY, CDR2 SMNVEV (reference sequence). This CDR3 region has 15 residues. V lost 5 bases and J 4 bases, leaving 15 bases between the germline ends. The CDR3 region has the DNA TGTGCCAGCAGTCCCTGGGTCCTAGCGTACAATGAGCAGTTCTTC. It is translated as CASSPWVLAYNEQFF.

The chain has TRBV13 and TRBJ2-1, with D perhaps matching TRBD2 (7 bases). Trimming cost V 4 bases and J 5 bases, with 12 bases left between them. Germline V CDR1 and CDR2: PRHDT, FYEKMQ (reference sequence). The CDR3 covers 14 residues. CDR3 amino acids: CASSSSRGHNEQFF. The CDR3 region has the DNA TGTGCCAGCAGCTCATCGCGGGGGCACAATGAGCAGTTCTTC.